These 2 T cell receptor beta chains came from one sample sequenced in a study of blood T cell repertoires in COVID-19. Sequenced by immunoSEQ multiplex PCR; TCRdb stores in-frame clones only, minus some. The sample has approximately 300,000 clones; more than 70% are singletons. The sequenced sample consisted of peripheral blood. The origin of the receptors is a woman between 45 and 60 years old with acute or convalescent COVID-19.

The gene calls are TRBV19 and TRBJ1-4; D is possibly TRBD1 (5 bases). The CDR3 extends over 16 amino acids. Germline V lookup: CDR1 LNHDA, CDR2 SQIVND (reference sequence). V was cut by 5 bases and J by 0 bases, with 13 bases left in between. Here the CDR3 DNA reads TGTGCCAGTAGTCCGCGGGGGAGTTCAACTAATGAAAAACTGTTTTTT. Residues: CASSPRGSSTNEKLFF.

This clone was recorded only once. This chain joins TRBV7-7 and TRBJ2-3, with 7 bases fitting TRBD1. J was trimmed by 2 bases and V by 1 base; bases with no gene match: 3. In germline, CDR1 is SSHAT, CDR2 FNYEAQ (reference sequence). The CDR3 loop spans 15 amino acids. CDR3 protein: CASSLGTGDTDTQYF. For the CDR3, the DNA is TGTGCCAGCAGCTTAGGGACAGGAGACACAGATACGCAGTATTTT. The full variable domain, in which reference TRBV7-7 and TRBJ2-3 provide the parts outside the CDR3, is GAGVSQSPRYKVTKRGQDVTLRCDPISSHATLYWYQQALGQGPEFLTYFNYEAQPDKSGLPSDRFSAERPEGSISTLTIQRTEQRDSAMYRCASSLGTGDTDTQYFGPGTRLTVL.